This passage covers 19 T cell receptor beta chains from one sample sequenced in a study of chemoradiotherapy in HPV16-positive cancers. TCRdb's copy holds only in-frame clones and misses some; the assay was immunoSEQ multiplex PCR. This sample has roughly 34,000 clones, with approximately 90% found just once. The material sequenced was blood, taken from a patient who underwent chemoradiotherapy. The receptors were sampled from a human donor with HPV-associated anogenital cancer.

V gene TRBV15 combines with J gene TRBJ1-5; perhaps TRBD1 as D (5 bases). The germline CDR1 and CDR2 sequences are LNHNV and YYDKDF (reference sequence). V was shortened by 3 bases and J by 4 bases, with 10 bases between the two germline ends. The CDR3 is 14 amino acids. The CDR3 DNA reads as TGTGCCACCAGCAGTCGAGACAGAAATCAGCCCCAGCATTTT. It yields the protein CATSSRDRNQPQHF.

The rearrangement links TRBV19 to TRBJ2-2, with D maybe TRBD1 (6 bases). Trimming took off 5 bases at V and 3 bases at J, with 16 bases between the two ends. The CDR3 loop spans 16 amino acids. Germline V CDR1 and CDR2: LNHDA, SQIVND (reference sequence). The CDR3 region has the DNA TGTGCCAGTAGTGCCAACCGGGACACCGACACCGGGGAGCTGTTTTTT. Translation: CASSANRDTDTGELFF.

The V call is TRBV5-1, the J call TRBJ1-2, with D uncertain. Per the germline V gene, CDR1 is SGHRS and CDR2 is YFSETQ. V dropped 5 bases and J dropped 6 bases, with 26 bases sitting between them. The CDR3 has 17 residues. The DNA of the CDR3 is TGCGCCAGCAGGCTGGGAACTTTCGATCCCAGGAGGGATGGCTACACCTTC. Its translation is CASRLGTFDPRRDGYTF.

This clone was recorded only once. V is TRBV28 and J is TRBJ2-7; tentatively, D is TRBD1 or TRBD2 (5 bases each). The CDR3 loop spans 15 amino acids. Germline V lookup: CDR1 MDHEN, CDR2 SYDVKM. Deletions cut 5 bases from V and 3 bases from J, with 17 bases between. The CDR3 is CASSIGGTANYEQYF. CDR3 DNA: TGTGCCAGCAGTATTGGTGGGACGGCGAACTACGAGCAGTACTTC.

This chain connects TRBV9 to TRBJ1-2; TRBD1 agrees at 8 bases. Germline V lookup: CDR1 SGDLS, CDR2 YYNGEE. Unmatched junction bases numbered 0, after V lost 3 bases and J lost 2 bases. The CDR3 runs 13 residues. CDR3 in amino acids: CASSGTGNYGYTF. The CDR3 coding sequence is TGTGCCAGCAGCGGGACAGGGAACTATGGCTACACCTTC.

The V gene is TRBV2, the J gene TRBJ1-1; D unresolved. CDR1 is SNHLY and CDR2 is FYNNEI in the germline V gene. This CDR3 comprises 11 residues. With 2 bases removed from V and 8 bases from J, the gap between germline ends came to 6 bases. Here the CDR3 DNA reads TGTGCCAGCAGTGAAATGCGAGAAGCTTTCTTT. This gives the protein CASSEMREAFF.

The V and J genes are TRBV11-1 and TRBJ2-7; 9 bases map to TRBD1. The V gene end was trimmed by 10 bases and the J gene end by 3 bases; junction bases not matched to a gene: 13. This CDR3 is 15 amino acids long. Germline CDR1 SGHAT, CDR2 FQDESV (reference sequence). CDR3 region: CATNHPGQGVYEQYF. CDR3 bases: TGTGCCACCAATCACCCGGGACAGGGTGTCTACGAGCAGTACTTC. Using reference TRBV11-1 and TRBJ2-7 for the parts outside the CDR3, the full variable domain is EAEVAQSPRYKITEKSQAVAFWCDPISGHATLYWYRQILGQGPELLVQFQDESVVDDSQLPKDRFSAERLKGVDSTLKIQPAELGDSAMYLCATNHPGQGVYEQYFGPGTRLTVT.

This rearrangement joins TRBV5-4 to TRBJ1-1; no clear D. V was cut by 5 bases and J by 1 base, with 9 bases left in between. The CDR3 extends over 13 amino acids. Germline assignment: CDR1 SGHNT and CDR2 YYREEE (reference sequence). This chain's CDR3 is CASSADGNTEAFF. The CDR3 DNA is TGTGCCAGCAGTGCCGACGGGAACACTGAAGCTTTCTTT.

In nucleotides, the CDR3 is TGTGCCAGCAGCCGACAGTTGGCGACAGGGGCGAGCACAGATACGCAGTATTTT. This gives the protein CASSRQLATGASTDTQYF. The chain is built from TRBV5-4 and TRBJ2-3; 8 nucleotides align to TRBD1. The CDR3 consists of 18 residues. The J segment lost 0 bases and the V segment lost 4 bases, leaving 13 bases of the junction unmatched. CDR1 and CDR2 from the germline V gene are SGHNT and YYREEE (reference sequence).

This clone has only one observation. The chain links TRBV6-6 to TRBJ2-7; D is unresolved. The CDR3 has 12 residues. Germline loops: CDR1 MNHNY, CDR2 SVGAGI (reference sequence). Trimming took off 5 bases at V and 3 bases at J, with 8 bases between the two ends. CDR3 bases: TGTGCCAGCAGTCAGGACGGCTACGAGCAGTACTTC. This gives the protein CASSQDGYEQYF.

The CDR3 region has the DNA TGTGCCAGCAGCTTAAAACAGGGGCCCTACGAGCAGTACTTC. Amino acids: CASSLKQGPYEQYF. The V and J genes are TRBV7-2 and TRBJ2-7, with 7 positions matching TRBD1. Unmatched junction bases numbered 3, after V lost 2 bases and J lost 2 bases. This CDR3 spans 14 amino acids. Germline CDR1 SGHTA, CDR2 FQGNSA. Based on the CDR3 plus reference TRBV7-2 and TRBJ2-7, the full variable domain is GAGVSQSPSNKVTEKGKDVELRCDPISGHTALYWYRQSLGQGLEFLIYFQGNSAPDKSGLPSDRFSAERTGGSVSTLTIQRTQQEDSAVYLCASSLKQGPYEQYFGPGTRLTVT.

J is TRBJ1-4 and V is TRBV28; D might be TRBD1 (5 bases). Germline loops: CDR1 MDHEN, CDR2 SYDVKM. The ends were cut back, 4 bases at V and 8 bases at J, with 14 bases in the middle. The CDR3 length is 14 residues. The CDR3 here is CASSSQGSLEKLFF. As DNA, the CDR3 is TGTGCCAGCAGTTCCCAGGGTAGCCTCGAAAAACTGTTTTTT.

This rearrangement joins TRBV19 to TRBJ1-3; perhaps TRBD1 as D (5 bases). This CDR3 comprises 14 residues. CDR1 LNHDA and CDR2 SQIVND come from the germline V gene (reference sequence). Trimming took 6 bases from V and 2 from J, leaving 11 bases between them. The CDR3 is CASSLRQTGNTIYF. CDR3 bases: TGTGCCAGTAGCCTACGACAGACTGGAAACACCATATATTTT.

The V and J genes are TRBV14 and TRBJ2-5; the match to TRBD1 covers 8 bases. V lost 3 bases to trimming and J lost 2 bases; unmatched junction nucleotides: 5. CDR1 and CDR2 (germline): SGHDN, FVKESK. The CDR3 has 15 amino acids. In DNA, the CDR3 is TGTGCCAGCAGCCATGCGGGACAGGCACAAGAGACCCAGTACTTC. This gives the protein CASSHAGQAQETQYF.

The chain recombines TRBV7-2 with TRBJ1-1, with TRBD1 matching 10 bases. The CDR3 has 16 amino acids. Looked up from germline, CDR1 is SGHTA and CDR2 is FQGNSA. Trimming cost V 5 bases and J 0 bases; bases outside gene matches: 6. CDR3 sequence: CASSQGQGGVNTEAFF. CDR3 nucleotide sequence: TGTGCCAGCAGCCAAGGACAGGGGGGGGTGAACACTGAAGCTTTCTTT.

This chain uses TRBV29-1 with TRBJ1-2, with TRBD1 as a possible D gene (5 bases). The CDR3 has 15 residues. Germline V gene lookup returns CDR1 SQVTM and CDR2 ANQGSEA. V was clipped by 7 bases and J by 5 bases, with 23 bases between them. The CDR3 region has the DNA TGCAGCGCCTCCTCGGCCCGGGGGAACCCATATGGCTACACCTTC. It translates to CSASSARGNPYGYTF.

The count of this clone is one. Written as DNA, the CDR3 is TGTGCCAGCAGCGTAGAAGGAGCCCTAGGGCACGAGCAGTACTTC. Translated: CASSVEGALGHEQYF. The J gene is TRBJ2-5, the V gene TRBV9, with D unclear. The DNA matches TRBJ2-7 better at its end, which makes the J call doubtful. This CDR3 has 15 residues. Germline CDR1 is SGDLS and CDR2 is YYNGEE.

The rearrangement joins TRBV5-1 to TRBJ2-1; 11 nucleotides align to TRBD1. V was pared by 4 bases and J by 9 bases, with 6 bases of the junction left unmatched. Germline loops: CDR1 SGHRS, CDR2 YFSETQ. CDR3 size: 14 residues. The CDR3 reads CASSAGQGALEQFF. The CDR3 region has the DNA TGCGCCAGCAGCGCAGGACAGGGGGCGCTTGAGCAGTTCTTC.

CDR3: CASSLVLDGGIAKNIQYF. In DNA, the CDR3 is TGTGCCAGCAGCTTGGTGTTGGATGGGGGGATAGCCAAAAACATTCAGTACTTC. This chain uses TRBV5-8 with TRBJ2-4, with D tentatively TRBD2 (6 bases). CDR3 size: 18 residues. The V end was cut by 0 bases, the J end by 0 bases, with 16 bases between. CDR1 and CDR2 (germline): SGHTS, YDEGEE.